A single sample gave rise to the 32 T cell receptor beta chains below, sequenced in a study of T cell responses to AZD1222 COVID-19 vaccine (dated by TCRdb to 2020 to 2023). Library method: the immunoSEQ multiplex PCR assay. TCRdb obtained this table from immuneACCESS and retained in-frame rearrangements with V and J assigned. These tables miss some clones; where compared with another copy, unresolved V genes account for less than half of the shortfall, and the remainder is unexplained. For this sample there are about 180,000 clones; approximately 94% appear just once. Of the sample, around 1.5% is held by the ten largest clones. The time point tag for this specimen amounts to: about 28 days (+/-7) after the second vaccine dose. Sample: peripheral blood, taken 28 days after the second AZD1222 dose. The receptor source for this set is an adult who received the AZD1222 COVID-19 vaccine.

V usage is TRBV12-3 or TRBV12-4 and J usage is TRBJ1-5; no clear D gene. Deletions cut 1 base from V and 9 bases from J, with 4 bases between. This CDR3 region has 11 residues. CDR3 sequence reads: CASSLGGPQHF. CDR3 nucleotides: TGTGCCAGCAGTTTAGGAGGGCCCCAGCATTTT.

The chain recombines TRBV28 with TRBJ1-1; D unclear. Germline values: CDR1 MDHEN, CDR2 SYDVKM. This CDR3 has 12 residues. V was cut by 5 bases and J by 8 bases, with 12 bases left in between. The CDR3 spells CASSLDRFEAFF. For the CDR3, the DNA is TGTGCCAGCAGTCTGGACCGCTTCGAAGCTTTCTTT. Filled out from reference TRBV28 and TRBJ1-1, the complete variable domain reads DVKVTQSSRYLVKRTGEKVFLECVQDMDHENMFWYRQDPGLGLRLIYFSYDVKMKEKGDIPEGYSVSREKKERFSLILESASTNQTSMYLCASSLDRFEAFFGQGTRLTVV.

This chain links TRBV4-1 with TRBJ1-6, with D maybe TRBD1 (6 bases). Trimming left V 2 bases short and J 9 bases short, with 17 bases between. Germline CDR1 and CDR2: MGHRA and YSYEKL. CDR3 length: 16 residues. CDR3 sequence reads: CASSQIWGGRGSPLHF. In nucleotides, the CDR3 is TGCGCCAGCAGCCAAATCTGGGGGGGGCGGGGTTCACCCCTCCACTTT.

This rearrangement joins TRBV27 to TRBJ2-7; 8 bases fit TRBD2. Germline CDR1 MNHEY, CDR2 SMNVEV (reference sequence). The CDR3 is 15 residues long. The J segment lost 1 base and the V segment lost 2 bases, leaving 4 bases of the junction unmatched. CDR3 sequence: CASSLNRGGSYEQYF. CDR3 sequence (DNA): TGTGCCAGCAGTTTAAATCGGGGGGGATCCTACGAGCAGTACTTC.

This chain links TRBV5-5 with TRBJ1-4, with D uncertain. Germline V lookup: CDR1 SGHKS, CDR2 YYEKEE (reference sequence). The germline V and J ends were trimmed by 2 bases and 0 bases, with 5 bases remaining between them. This CDR3 has 14 amino acids. The CDR3 nucleotides read TGTGCCAGCAGCTTATCAACAACTAATGAAAAACTGTTTTTT. This gives the protein CASSLSTTNEKLFF.

The gene calls are TRBV24-1 and TRBJ2-5; 7 nucleotides agree with TRBD1. The CDR3 length is 14 residues. The germline V gene encodes CDR1 KGHDR and CDR2 SFDVKD. V lost 9 bases to trimming and J lost 0 bases; unmatched junction nucleotides: 6. The CDR3 loop reads CATRDRQYQETQYF. The CDR3 coding sequence is TGTGCCACCCGGGACAGACAGTACCAAGAGACCCAGTACTTC.

This chain connects TRBV6-5 to TRBJ2-7, with TRBD2 identical over 7 bases. The length of the CDR3 is 15 residues. Germline trimming cut 7 bases from V and 4 bases from J; bases unmatched to any gene: 13. Germline V CDR1 and CDR2: MNHEY, SVGAGI. CDR3 sequence: CASIRLASGTYEQYF. The CDR3 DNA follows: TGTGCCAGCATTAGGCTCGCTAGCGGCACATACGAGCAGTACTTC.

This clone was found once. This sequence joins TRBV9 and TRBJ1-3, with D possibly being TRBD1 (6 bases). Germline V lookup: CDR1 SGDLS, CDR2 YYNGEE. The CDR3 has 17 residues. V gave up 0 bases and J gave up 0 bases, with 13 bases separating them. The CDR3 DNA is TGTGCCAGCAGCGTAGATTGGGGGGCCTCCTCTGGAAACACCATATATTTT. This codes for CASSVDWGASSGNTIYF.

CDR3 residues: CASSPYPDSSNEKLFF. DNA for the CDR3: TGTGCCAGCAGCCCTTACCCGGACAGTTCTAATGAAAAACTGTTTTTT. This sequence joins TRBV7-8 and TRBJ1-4; possibly TRBD1 for D (6 bases). CDR1 is SGHVS and CDR2 is FQNEAQ in the germline V gene. V lost 5 bases and J 3 bases, leaving 16 bases between the germline ends. The CDR3 covers 16 residues.

The chain joins TRBV9 to TRBJ1-3; 9 bases align to TRBD1. CDR3 length: 16 amino acids. The germline CDR1 and CDR2 sequences are SGDLS and YYNGEE. The V gene end was trimmed by 4 bases and the J gene end by 0 bases; junction bases not matched to a gene: 5. In DNA, the CDR3 is TGTGCCAGCAGCCGTACAGGGGGCAGCTCTGGAAACACCATATATTTT. It codes for CASSRTGGSSGNTIYF.

This chain connects TRBV11-2 to TRBJ1-1; a weak D match, TRBD1 (5 bases). V dropped 6 bases and J dropped 4 bases, with 12 bases sitting between them. The CDR3 length is 13 residues. Germline CDR1 and CDR2: SGHAT and FQNNGV. Written as DNA, the CDR3 is TGTGCCAGCAGGAGACTGGGGCGCACTGAAGCTTTCTTT. Translation: CASRRLGRTEAFF.

The chain employs TRBV20-1 and TRBJ1-1; 7 nucleotides match TRBD1. CDR1 is DFQATT and CDR2 is SNEGSKA in the germline V gene (reference sequence). CDR3 size: 10 residues. The V and J ends lost 6 bases and 12 bases, in that order; junction bases with no gene match: 7. The CDR3 sequence: CSARNRGTFF. The DNA for the CDR3 is TGCAGTGCAAGAAACAGGGGTACTTTCTTT.

CDR3 residues: CASINGQGGTEAFF. CDR3 DNA sequence: TGTGCCAGCATTAATGGACAGGGGGGGACTGAAGCTTTCTTT. This sequence joins TRBV25-1 and TRBJ1-1; 10 nucleotides line up with TRBD1. There are 14 residues in the CDR3. CDR1 MGHDK and CDR2 SYGVNS come from the germline V gene. The V and J ends lost 7 bases and 5 bases, in that order; junction bases with no gene match: 7.

The chain links TRBV11-3 to TRBJ1-6, with 7 bases identical to TRBD1. The CDR3 spans 13 residues. From germline, CDR1 is SGHNT and CDR2 YENEEA. Unmatched junction bases numbered 3, after V lost 5 bases and J lost 8 bases. The CDR3 reads CASSPDRDSPLHF. CDR3 in DNA: TGTGCCAGCAGCCCCGACAGGGATTCACCCCTCCACTTT.

This clone occurred once. V usage is TRBV4-1 and J usage is TRBJ2-5; 9 positions agree with TRBD1. The germline gives CDR1 MGHRA, CDR2 YSYEKL. This CDR3 contains 15 residues. The J segment lost 0 bases and the V segment lost 1 base, leaving 0 bases of the junction unmatched. The CDR3 reads CASSQGDRDQETQYF. Here the CDR3 DNA reads TGCGCCAGCAGCCAAGGGGACAGGGACCAAGAGACCCAGTACTTC.

The rearrangement uses TRBV2 and TRBJ1-6; the D gene is possibly TRBD1 (6 bases). The CDR3 has 17 amino acids. V lost 2 bases to trimming and J lost 0 bases, with 11 bases between them. Per the germline V gene, CDR1 is SNHLY and CDR2 is FYNNEI. The CDR3 protein is CASSELTGSSYNSPLHF. As DNA, the CDR3 is TGTGCCAGCAGTGAACTGACAGGAAGCTCCTATAATTCACCCCTCCACTTT.

The gene calls are TRBV5-8 and TRBJ1-5; D not certain. V lost 0 bases and J lost 3, with 7 bases in between. CDR3 length: 14 residues. Germline V CDR1 and CDR2: SGHTS, YDEGEE. CDR3 sequence reads: CASSLGRYNQPQHF. As DNA, the CDR3 is TGTGCCAGCAGCTTGGGACGGTACAATCAGCCCCAGCATTTT.

The chain couples TRBV28 to TRBJ2-2, with D possibly being TRBD2 (5 bases). The germline CDR1 and CDR2 sequences are MDHEN and SYDVKM. V lost 7 bases and J 0 bases, leaving 12 bases between the germline ends. This CDR3 is built from 15 residues. The CDR3 is CASIGGISNTGELFF. CDR3 in DNA: TGTGCCAGCATAGGAGGCATTTCGAACACCGGGGAGCTGTTTTTT.

The V and J genes are TRBV11-2 and TRBJ2-7; D is undetermined. Germline loops: CDR1 SGHAT, CDR2 FQNNGV. CDR3 length: 11 residues. V was cut by 4 bases and J by 1 base, with 2 bases left in between. CDR3 sequence (DNA): TGTGCCAGCAGCTCTTCCTACGAGCAGTACTTC. Amino acids: CASSSSYEQYF. Based on the CDR3 plus reference TRBV11-2 and TRBJ2-7, the full variable domain is EAGVAQSPRYKIIEKRQSVAFWCNPISGHATLYWYQQILGQGPKLLIQFQNNGVVDDSQLPKDRFSAERLKGVDSTLKIQPAKLEDSAVYLCASSSSYEQYFGPGTRLTVT.

V usage is TRBV10-1 and J usage is TRBJ1-4, with D unresolved. The CDR3 spans 13 residues. V was shortened by 4 bases and J by 7 bases, with 10 bases between the two germline ends. Germline lookup yields CDR1 WNHNN and CDR2 SYGVQD (reference sequence). CDR3 DNA sequence: TGCGCCAGCAGTGTGAGCACCCGTGAAAAACTGTTTTTT. Translated, it gives CASSVSTREKLFF.

The rearrangement links TRBV18 to TRBJ1-4; D is unresolved. Germline loops: CDR1 KGHSH, CDR2 LQKENI. Trimming removed 3 bases from V and 6 bases from J, with 8 bases in between. CDR3 length: 13 amino acids. The CDR3 coding sequence is TGTGCCAGCTCACCCGGACTAGATGAAAAACTGTTTTTT. This encodes CASSPGLDEKLFF.

This clone appeared a single time. The chain carries TRBV3-1 (or the pseudogene TRBV3-2) and TRBJ1-1; no definite D call. The CDR3 totals 14 residues. CDR1 LGHDT and CDR2 YNNKEL come from the germline V gene (reference sequence). Trimming took 4 bases from V and 1 from J, leaving 10 bases between them. The CDR3: CASSRSHKNTEAFF. The CDR3 DNA reads TGTGCCAGCAGCCGTTCTCACAAGAACACTGAAGCTTTCTTT.

This chain joins TRBV15 and TRBJ1-5, with D perhaps TRBD1 (6 bases). Trimming took 3 bases from V and 5 from J, leaving 8 bases between them. The CDR3 sequence is 13 residues long. From germline, CDR1 is LNHNV and CDR2 YYDKDF (reference sequence). The chain's CDR3 is CATSSQGYQPQHF. The CDR3 DNA sequence: TGTGCCACCAGCAGCCAGGGGTATCAGCCCCAGCATTTT.

There are a few counts of this clone. The chain couples TRBV15 to TRBJ1-1; D call uncertain. This CDR3 comprises 12 residues. The V gene lost 5 bases and the J gene lost 4 bases, with 8 bases spanning the gap. Looked up from germline, CDR1 is LNHNV and CDR2 is YYDKDF (reference sequence). CDR3 residues: CATSLGSTEAFF. The CDR3 region has the DNA TGTGCCACCAGCCTTGGGAGCACTGAAGCTTTCTTT.

The chain joins TRBV27 to TRBJ2-7, with D perhaps given as TRBD1 or TRBD2 (5 bases each). Germline loops: CDR1 MNHEY, CDR2 SMNVEV (reference sequence). This CDR3 is 16 amino acids long. Trimming shortened V by 3 bases and J by 6 bases, and 21 bases separated the two germline ends. The CDR3 region is CASSFDGRRGLREQYF. The CDR3 DNA sequence: TGTGCCAGCAGTTTCGACGGACGCCGGGGCTTACGCGAGCAGTACTTC.

J is TRBJ1-4 and V is TRBV28, with 12 bases that match TRBD1. Trimming at V came to 6 bases and at J to 4 bases, leaving 9 bases not matched to a gene. Germline CDR1 is MDHEN and CDR2 is SYDVKM. This CDR3 region has 17 residues. This CDR3 is CASRTRDRGLSNEKLFF. The CDR3 DNA follows: TGTGCCAGCAGGACCCGGGACAGGGGGCTGAGTAATGAAAAACTGTTTTTT.

This clone was detected only a few times. V and J are TRBV6-4 and TRBJ1-3; no firm D call. Trimming cost V 6 bases and J 6 bases, with 27 bases left between them. The CDR3 has 18 amino acids. Per the germline V gene, CDR1 is MRHNA and CDR2 is SNTAGT. CDR3 sequence (DNA): TGTGCCAGCAGCGAAGAAAGGAGACCGGTGACTCTGGCAAACACCATATATTTT. It encodes CASSEERRPVTLANTIYF.

The chain uses TRBV5-8 and TRBJ1-1; D call uncertain. The V end lost 4 bases, the J end lost 1 base, and 11 bases lay between the germline ends. CDR1 SGHTS and CDR2 YDEGEE come from the germline V gene. The CDR3 loop spans 14 amino acids. The CDR3 reads CASSRKDGNTEAFF. In nucleotides, the CDR3 is TGTGCCAGCAGCCGGAAGGACGGGAACACTGAAGCTTTCTTT.

The chain combines TRBV6-1 with TRBJ2-5; D gene ambiguous. With 2 bases removed from V and 3 bases from J, the gap between germline ends came to 13 bases. Germline assignment: CDR1 MNHNS and CDR2 SASEGT. The CDR3 runs to 15 residues. The CDR3, as DNA: TGTGCCAGCAGTGAATTAGCCGTGCAGGAAGAGACCCAGTACTTC. Residues: CASSELAVQEETQYF.

The rearrangement joins TRBV3-1 (or the pseudogene TRBV3-2) to TRBJ2-7, with a tentative D call TRBD2 (5 bases). This CDR3 contains 18 residues. In germline, CDR1 is LGHDT, CDR2 YNNKEL (reference sequence). The ends were cut back, 0 bases at V and 3 bases at J, with 21 bases in the middle. The CDR3 loop is CASSQEYSERGPNYEQYF. In DNA form, the CDR3 reads TGTGCCAGCAGCCAAGAATATAGCGAGCGAGGTCCGAACTACGAGCAGTACTTC.

This chain links TRBV19 with TRBJ2-7, with a possible D match to TRBD1 (5 bases). Trimming cost V 5 bases and J 4 bases, with 18 bases left between them. Germline CDR1 LNHDA, CDR2 SQIVND (reference sequence). The CDR3 length is 15 residues. The CDR3 DNA follows: TGTGCCAGTAGTGTCGAAGGGCAGGGTAGGTACGAGCAGTACTTC. This translates into CASSVEGQGRYEQYF.

This chain links TRBV7-2 with TRBJ2-3, with 8 bases lining up with TRBD2. With 5 bases clipped from V and 2 bases from J, the junction kept 12 bases outside the gene matches. Germline CDR1 is SGHTA and CDR2 is FQGNSA. The CDR3 is made up of 17 amino acids. CDR3 bases: TGTGCCAGCAGCCTCCGGGGGAAGCGGGGGTACACAGATACGCAGTATTTT. Translating gives CASSLRGKRGYTDTQYF.